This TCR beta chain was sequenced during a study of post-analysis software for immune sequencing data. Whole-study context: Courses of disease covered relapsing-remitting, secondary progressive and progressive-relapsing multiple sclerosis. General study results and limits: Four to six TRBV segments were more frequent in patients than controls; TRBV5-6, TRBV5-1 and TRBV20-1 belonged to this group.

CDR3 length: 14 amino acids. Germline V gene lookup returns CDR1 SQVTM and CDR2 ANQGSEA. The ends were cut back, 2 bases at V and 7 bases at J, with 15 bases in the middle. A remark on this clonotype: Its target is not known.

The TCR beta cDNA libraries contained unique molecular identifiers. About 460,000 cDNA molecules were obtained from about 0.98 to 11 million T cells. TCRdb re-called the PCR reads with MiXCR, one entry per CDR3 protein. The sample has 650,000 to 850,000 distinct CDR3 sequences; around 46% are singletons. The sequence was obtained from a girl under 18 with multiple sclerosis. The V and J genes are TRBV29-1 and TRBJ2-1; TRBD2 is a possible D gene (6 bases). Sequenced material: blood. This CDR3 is CSVERHLGGNEQFF. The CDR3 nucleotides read TGCAGCGTTGAACGGCACCTTGGGGGGAATGAGCAGTTCTTC.